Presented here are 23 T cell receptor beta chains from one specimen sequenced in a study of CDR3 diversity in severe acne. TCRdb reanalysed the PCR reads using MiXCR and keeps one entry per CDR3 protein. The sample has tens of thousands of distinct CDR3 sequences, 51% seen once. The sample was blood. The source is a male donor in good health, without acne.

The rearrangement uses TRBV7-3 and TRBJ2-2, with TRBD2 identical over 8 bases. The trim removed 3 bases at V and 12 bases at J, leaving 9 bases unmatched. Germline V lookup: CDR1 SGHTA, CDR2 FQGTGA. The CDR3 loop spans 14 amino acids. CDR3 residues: CASSFRAGDSKLFF. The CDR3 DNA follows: TGTGCCAGCAGCTTTAGAGCGGGGGACTCGAAGCTGTTTTTT.

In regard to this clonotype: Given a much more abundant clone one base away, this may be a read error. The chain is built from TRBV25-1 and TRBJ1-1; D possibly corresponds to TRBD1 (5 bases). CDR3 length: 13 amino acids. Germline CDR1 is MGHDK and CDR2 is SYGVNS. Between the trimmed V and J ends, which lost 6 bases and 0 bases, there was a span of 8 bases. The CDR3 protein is CASRVRVNTEAFF. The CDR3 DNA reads TGTGCCAGCAGGGTCAGGGTGAACACTGAAGCTTTCTTT.

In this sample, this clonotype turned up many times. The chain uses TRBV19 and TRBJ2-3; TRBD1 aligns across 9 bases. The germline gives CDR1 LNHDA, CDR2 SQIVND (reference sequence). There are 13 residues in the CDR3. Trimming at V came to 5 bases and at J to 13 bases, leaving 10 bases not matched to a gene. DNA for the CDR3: TGTGCCAGTAGTCCCCAGGACAGGGGCCCGGAGTATTTT. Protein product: CASSPQDRGPEYF.

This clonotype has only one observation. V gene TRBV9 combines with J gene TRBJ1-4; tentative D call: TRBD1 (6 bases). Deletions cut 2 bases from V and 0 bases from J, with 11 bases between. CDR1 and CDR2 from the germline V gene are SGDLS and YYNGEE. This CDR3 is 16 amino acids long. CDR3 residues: CASSVLTGSTNEKLFF. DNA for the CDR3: TGTGCCAGCAGCGTGTTAACAGGGTCAACTAATGAAAAACTGTTTTTT.

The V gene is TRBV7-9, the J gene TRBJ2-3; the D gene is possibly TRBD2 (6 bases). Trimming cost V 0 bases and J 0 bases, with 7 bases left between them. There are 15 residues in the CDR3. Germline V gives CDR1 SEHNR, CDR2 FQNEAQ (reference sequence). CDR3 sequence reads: CASSLAGGSTDTQYF. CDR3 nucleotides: TGTGCCAGCAGCTTAGCGGGAGGTAGCACAGATACGCAGTATTTT.

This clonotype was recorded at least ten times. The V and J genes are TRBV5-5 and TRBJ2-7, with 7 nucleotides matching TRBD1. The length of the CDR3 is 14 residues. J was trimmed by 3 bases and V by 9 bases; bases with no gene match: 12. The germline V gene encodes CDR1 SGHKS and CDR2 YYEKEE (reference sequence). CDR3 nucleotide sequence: TGTGCCATTCTCCGGGACAGTCATATCTACGAGCAGTACTTC. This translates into CAILRDSHIYEQYF.

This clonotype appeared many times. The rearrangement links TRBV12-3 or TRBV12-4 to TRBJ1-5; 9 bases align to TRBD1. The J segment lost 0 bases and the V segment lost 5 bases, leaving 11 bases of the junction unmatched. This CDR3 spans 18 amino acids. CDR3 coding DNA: TGTGCCAGCAGTCTTGGGACAGGGATGGGGTATAGCAATCAGCCCCAGCATTTT. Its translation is CASSLGTGMGYSNQPQHF.

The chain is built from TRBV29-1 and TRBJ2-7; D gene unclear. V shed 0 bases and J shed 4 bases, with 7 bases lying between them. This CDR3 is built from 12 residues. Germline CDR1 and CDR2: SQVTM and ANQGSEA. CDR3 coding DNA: TGCAGCGTTGAAGAACGGAAGTACGAGCAGTACTTC. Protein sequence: CSVEERKYEQYF.

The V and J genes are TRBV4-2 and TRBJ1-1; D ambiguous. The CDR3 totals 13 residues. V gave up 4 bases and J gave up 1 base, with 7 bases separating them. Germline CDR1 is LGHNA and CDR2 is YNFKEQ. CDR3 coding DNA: TGTGCCAGCAGCCTCGAGGGGAACACTGAAGCTTTCTTT. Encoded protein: CASSLEGNTEAFF.

CDR3 sequence reads: CASIRTGSSDTQYF. The CDR3 region has the DNA TGTGCCAGCATTCGGACAGGGTCGTCAGATACGCAGTATTTT. V is TRBV2 and J is TRBJ2-3; 8 bases agree with TRBD1. Unmatched junction bases numbered 7, after V lost 7 bases and J lost 4 bases. Germline values: CDR1 SNHLY, CDR2 FYNNEI. CDR3 length: 14 residues.

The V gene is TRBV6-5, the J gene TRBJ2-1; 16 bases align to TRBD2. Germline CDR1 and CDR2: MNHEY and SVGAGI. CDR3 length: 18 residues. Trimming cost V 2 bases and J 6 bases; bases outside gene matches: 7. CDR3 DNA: TGTGCCAGCAGTTACGTGGGACTAGCGGGAGGGGGGGCCAATGAGCAGTTCTTC. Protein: CASSYVGLAGGGANEQFF.

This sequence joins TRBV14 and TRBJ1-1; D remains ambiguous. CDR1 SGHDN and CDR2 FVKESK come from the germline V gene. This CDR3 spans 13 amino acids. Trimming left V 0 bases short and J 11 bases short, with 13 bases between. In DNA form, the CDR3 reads TGTGCCAGCAGCCAAGACATGCGGGATGAGGCTTTCTTT. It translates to CASSQDMRDEAFF.

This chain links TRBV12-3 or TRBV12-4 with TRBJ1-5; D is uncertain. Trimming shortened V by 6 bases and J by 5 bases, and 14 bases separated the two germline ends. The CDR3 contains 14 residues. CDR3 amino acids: CASRSKGPDQPQHF. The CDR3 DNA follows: TGTGCCAGCAGGTCGAAGGGCCCAGATCAGCCCCAGCATTTT.

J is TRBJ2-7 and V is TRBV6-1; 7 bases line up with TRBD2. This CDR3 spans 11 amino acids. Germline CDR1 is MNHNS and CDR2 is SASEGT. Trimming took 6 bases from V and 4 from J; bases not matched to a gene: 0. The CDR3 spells CASSGGYEQYF. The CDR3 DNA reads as TGTGCCAGCAGCGGGGGGTACGAGCAGTACTTC.

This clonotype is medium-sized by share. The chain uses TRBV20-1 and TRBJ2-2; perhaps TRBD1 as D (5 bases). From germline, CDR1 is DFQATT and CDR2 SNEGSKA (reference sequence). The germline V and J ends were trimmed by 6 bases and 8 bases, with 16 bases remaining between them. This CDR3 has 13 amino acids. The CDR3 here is CSAPNQGKGELFF. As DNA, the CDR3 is TGCAGTGCCCCAAACCAGGGTAAAGGGGAGCTGTTTTTT.

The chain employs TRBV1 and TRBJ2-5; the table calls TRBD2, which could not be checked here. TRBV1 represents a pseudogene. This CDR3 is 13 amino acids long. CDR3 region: CTSWRGLAETQYF. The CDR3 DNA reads TGCACCAGCTGGAGGGGTCTTGCTGAGACCCAGTACTTC.

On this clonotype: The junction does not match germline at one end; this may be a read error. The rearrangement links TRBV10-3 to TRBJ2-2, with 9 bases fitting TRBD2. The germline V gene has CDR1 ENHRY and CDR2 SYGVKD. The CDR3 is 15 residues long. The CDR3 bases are TGTGCCAGCAGTCTTAGCGGGAGCGAAACCGGGGAGCTGTTTTTT. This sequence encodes CASSLSGSETGELFF.

CDR3 in DNA: TGTGCCAGCAGACAGGCGACAGGGGGACATCACCAGTACTTC. Translating gives CASRQATGGHHQYF. The genes are TRBV11-2 and TRBJ2-5; TRBD1 aligns across 9 bases. CDR1 is SGHAT and CDR2 is FQNNGV in the germline V gene. The CDR3 is 14 amino acids. J lost 10 bases, V lost 6 bases, and 12 bases had no gene match.

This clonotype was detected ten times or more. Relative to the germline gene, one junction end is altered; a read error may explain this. The CDR3 DNA sequence: TGTGCCAGCAGTTACTCTAATACAGGGGGCGGTTGCATCTTC. Its translation is CASSYSNTGGGCIF. The genes are TRBV6-5 and TRBJ2-1, with 9 bases aligning to TRBD1. Germline V gives CDR1 MNHEY, CDR2 SVGAGI. The CDR3 spans 14 residues.

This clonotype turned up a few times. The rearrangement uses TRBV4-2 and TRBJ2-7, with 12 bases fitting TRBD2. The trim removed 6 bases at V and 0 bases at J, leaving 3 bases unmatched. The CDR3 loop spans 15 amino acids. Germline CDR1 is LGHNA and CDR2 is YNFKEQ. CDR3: CASSLTSGSSYEQYF. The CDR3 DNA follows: TGTGCCAGCAGTTTGACTAGCGGGAGCTCCTACGAGCAGTACTTC.

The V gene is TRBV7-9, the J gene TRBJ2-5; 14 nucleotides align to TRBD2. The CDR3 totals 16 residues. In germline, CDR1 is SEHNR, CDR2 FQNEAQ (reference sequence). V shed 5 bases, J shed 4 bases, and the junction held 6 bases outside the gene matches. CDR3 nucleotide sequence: TGTGCCAGCAGCCCCGGACTAGCGGGAGGATCAGAGACCCAGTACTTC. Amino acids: CASSPGLAGGSETQYF.

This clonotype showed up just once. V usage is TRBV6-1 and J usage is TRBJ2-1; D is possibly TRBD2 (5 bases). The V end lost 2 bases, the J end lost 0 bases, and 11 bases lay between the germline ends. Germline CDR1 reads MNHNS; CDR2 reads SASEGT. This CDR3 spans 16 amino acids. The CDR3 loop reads CASSERAESSYNEQFF. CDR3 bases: TGTGCCAGCAGTGAAAGAGCGGAGAGCTCCTACAATGAGCAGTTCTTC.

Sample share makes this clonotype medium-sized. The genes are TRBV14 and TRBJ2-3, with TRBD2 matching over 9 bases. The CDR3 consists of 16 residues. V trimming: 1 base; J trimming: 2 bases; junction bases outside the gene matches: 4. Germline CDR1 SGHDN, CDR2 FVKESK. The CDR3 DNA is TGTGCCAGCAGCCAAGGCCCTAGCGGGGACACAGATACGCAGTATTTT. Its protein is CASSQGPSGDTDTQYF.